These T cell receptor beta chains were read from a single sample in a study of T cells after yellow fever vaccination. One entry per CDR3 protein results from TCRdb running MiXCR on the 5' RACE reads. The sample lists 620,000 or so distinct CDR3 sequences; around 17% were seen once. The sample here was PBMCs, taken 5 days after the first yellow fever vaccination. These receptors were taken from a man between 18 and 29 years old who received the YFV17D yellow fever vaccine. The CDR3 runs from the conserved cysteine through the conserved F or W. The size field is filled for only some rows; it gives once, few, many or a size class.

CDR3 protein	clone size	V gene	J gene
CASRLKPPGRLYNEQFF	.	TRBV2	TRBJ2-1
CASSWPRTGASHEQYF	.	TRBV5-1	TRBJ2-7
CASSYSGQGNTEAFF	few	TRBV6-5	TRBJ1-1
CASRENNTEAFF	.	TRBV6-2/TRBV6-3	TRBJ1-1
CASSLASGRLINEQFF	few	TRBV5-4	TRBJ2-1
CASRVLGDYGYTF	few	TRBV27	TRBJ1-2
CASSPRTVNEQFF	.	TRBV18	TRBJ2-1
CSVEDAQPQHF	.	TRBV29-1	TRBJ1-5
CASSPAGLYGYTF	.	TRBV7-9	TRBJ1-2
CSASRGRGGGNQPQHF	.	TRBV20-1	TRBJ1-5
CATSRQGRTQPQHF	.	TRBV15	TRBJ1-5
CASRRGQGWDSPLHF	.	TRBV6-5	TRBJ1-6
CSANFISTDTQYF	few	TRBV20-1	TRBJ2-3
CSAREDRGYEQYF	few	TRBV20-1	TRBJ2-7
CASSPTGQAFF	.	TRBV7-2	TRBJ1-1
CASSQRGAYEQYF	few	TRBV7-9	TRBJ2-7